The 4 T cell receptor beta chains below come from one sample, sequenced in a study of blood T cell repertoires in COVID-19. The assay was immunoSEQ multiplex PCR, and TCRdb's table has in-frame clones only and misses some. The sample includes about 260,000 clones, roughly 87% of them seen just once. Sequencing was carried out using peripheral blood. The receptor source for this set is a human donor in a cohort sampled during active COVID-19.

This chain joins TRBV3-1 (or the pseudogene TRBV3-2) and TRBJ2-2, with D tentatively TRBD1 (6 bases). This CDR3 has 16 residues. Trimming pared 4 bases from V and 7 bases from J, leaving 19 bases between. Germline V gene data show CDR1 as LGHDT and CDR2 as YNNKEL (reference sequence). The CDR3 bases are TGTGCCAGCAGCCCAGAGGAGACAGGATGGGGCGGGGAGCTGTTTTTT. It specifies CASSPEETGWGGELFF.

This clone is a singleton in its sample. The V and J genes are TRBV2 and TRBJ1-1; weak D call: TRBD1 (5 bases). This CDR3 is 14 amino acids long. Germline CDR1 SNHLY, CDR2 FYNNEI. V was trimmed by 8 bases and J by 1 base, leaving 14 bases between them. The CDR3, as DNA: TGTGCCAGCGGGGGGTGGACGGAGAACACTGAAGCTTTCTTT. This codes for CASGGWTENTEAFF.

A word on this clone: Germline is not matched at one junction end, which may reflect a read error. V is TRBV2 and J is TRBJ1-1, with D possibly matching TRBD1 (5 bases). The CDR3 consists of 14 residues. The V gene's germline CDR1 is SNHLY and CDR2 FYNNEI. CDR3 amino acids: CASTPNGGNTEAFF. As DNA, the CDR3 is TGTGCGAGCACCCCCAACGGGGGGAACACTGAAGCTTTCTTT.

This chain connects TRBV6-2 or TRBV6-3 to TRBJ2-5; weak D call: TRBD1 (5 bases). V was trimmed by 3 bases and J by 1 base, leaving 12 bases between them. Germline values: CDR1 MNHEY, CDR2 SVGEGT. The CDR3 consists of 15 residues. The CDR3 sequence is CASSYSGAPQETQYF. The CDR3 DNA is TGTGCCAGCAGTTATTCTGGGGCTCCCCAAGAGACCCAGTACTTC.